Reported below is one T cell receptor beta chain. What it binds is not known. Described treatment: 15 to 20 received Ad26.COV2.S at low or high dose, single or two shots; about five received placebo; per-sample allocation not given. After the first vaccine or placebo injection, samples were drawn on day 63. Whoever gave the sample was an adult aged 18-55 years in Boston. Germline V gene lookup returns CDR1 SGHVS and CDR2 FNYEAQ. Trimming removed 4 bases from V and 0 bases from J; junction bases left unmatched: 6. CDR3 length equals 16 residues. The sample comes from a study of Ad26.COV2.S vaccination and SARS-CoV-2 variants. Generated by immunoSEQ multiplex PCR, the TCRdb table keeps only in-frame clones and is missing some. This table holds almost 400,000 clones, roughly 90% found once. The study, taken as a whole, reports: Vaccine recipients had higher spike-specific TCR breadth than placebo recipients. Analytic work on TCR breadth and depth might have understated the full extent of total T cell responses.

The chain has TRBV7-6 and TRBJ2-1; 7 bases fit TRBD2. The source of this sequence is a person aged 18-60 years who received the Ad26.COV2.S COVID-19 vaccine or a placebo. This specimen was peripheral blood, taken in a trial of Ad26.COV2.S vaccine versus placebo. The CDR3 spells CASSSPLASSYNEQFF. The CDR3 DNA sequence: TGTGCCAGCAGCTCCCCACTAGCGAGCTCCTACAATGAGCAGTTCTTC.